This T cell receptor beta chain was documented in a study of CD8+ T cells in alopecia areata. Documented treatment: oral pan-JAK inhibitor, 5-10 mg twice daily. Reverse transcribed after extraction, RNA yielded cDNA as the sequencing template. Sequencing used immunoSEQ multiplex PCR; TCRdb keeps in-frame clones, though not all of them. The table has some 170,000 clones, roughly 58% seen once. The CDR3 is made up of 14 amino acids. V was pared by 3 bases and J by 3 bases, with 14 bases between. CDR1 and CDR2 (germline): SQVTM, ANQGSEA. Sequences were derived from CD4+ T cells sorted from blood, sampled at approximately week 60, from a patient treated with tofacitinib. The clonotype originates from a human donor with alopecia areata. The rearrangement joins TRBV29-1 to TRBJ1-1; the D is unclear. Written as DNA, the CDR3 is TGCAGCGTTGAGATCCCTTCGTGGGACACTGAAGCTTTCTTT. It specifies CSVEIPSWDTEAFF.